This passage covers 32 T cell receptor beta chains from one sample sequenced in a study of response to subunit inactivated influenza vaccine. One entry per CDR3 protein, called by TCRdb with MiXCR from the RT-PCR reads. Among around 540,000 distinct CDR3 sequences listed, 12% were seen once. Sequencing was performed on PBMCs from blood, taken on the day of vaccination. These receptors all come from a man over 45 who received an inactivated influenza vaccine.

This clonotype was counted only a few times. V usage is TRBV6-1 and J usage is TRBJ1-2; D gene ambiguous. V was shortened by 1 base and J by 4 bases, with 7 bases between the two germline ends. The CDR3 covers 13 residues. Germline-derived CDR1 and CDR2 are MNHNS and SASEGT. The CDR3 spells CASSEGDIYGYTF. CDR3 sequence (DNA): TGTGCCAGCAGTGAAGGTGACATCTATGGCTACACCTTC.

The sample holds a few counts of this clonotype. J is TRBJ2-3 and V is TRBV12-3 or TRBV12-4; 8 bases fit TRBD2. CDR3 size: 14 residues. Trimming cost V 8 bases and J 4 bases; bases outside gene matches: 8. The CDR3 spells CASQKRGGSDTQYF. In DNA form, the CDR3 reads TGTGCCAGCCAAAAACGGGGGGGCTCAGATACGCAGTATTTT.

A few counts support this clonotype. The chain employs TRBV2 and TRBJ2-7; D is ambiguous. The CDR3 runs 14 residues. Trimming removed 6 bases at V and 0 bases at J, with 12 bases between. Germline CDR1 is SNHLY and CDR2 is FYNNEI. In DNA, the CDR3 is TGTGCCAGCAGGACAACGACGGGCTCCTACGAGCAGTACTTC. Translation gives CASRTTTGSYEQYF.

This clonotype was picked up a small number of times. V gene TRBV20-1 combines with J gene TRBJ2-2, with 8 bases that match TRBD2. The CDR3 is 14 residues long. The V and J ends lost 5 bases and 0 bases, in that order; junction bases with no gene match: 2. In germline, CDR1 is DFQATT, CDR2 SNEGSKA (reference sequence). The CDR3 DNA reads as TGCAGTGCTGAGCGGGGGTCGAACACCGGGGAGCTGTTTTTT. Amino acids: CSAERGSNTGELFF.

This clonotype has ten or more counts. This chain links TRBV7-9 with TRBJ2-5; TRBD1 might be the D (6 bases). Deletions cut 6 bases from V and 1 base from J, with 15 bases between. The CDR3 covers 15 residues. Germline CDR1 reads SEHNR; CDR2 reads FQNEAQ (reference sequence). CDR3 loop: CASSPPTGPQETQYF. CDR3 coding DNA: TGTGCCAGCAGTCCGCCGACAGGCCCCCAAGAGACCCAGTACTTC.

In this sample, this clonotype turned up a few times. The J gene is TRBJ1-1, the V gene TRBV6-5; D remains ambiguous. V was trimmed by 0 bases and J by 1 base, leaving 6 bases between them. This CDR3 has 14 residues. Germline CDR1 reads MNHEY; CDR2 reads SVGAGI. CDR3 nucleotides: TGTGCCAGCAGTTACTCGATAGCGAACACTGAAGCTTTCTTT. This encodes CASSYSIANTEAFF.

This clonotype turned up a few times. The chain is built from TRBV20-1 and TRBJ2-2; TRBD1 aligns across 7 bases. The CDR3 length is 17 residues. The V and J ends lost 6 bases and 5 bases, in that order; junction bases with no gene match: 18. CDR1 DFQATT and CDR2 SNEGSKA come from the germline V gene (reference sequence). CDR3 coding DNA: TGCAGTGCCTCTACAGGGGCCGGACAACCTGGTACCGGGGAGCTGTTTTTT. Protein sequence: CSASTGAGQPGTGELFF.

This clonotype was counted many times. The V call is TRBV20-1, the J call TRBJ2-3; TRBD2 agrees at 7 bases. With 7 bases clipped from V and 3 bases from J, the junction kept 10 bases outside the gene matches. The germline V gene has CDR1 DFQATT and CDR2 SNEGSKA (reference sequence). The CDR3 length is 14 residues. The CDR3 loop reads CSVALAVTTDTQYF. Here the CDR3 DNA reads TGCAGTGTCGCGCTAGCGGTTACGACAGATACGCAGTATTTT.

This clonotype has a handful of counts. This sequence joins TRBV7-8 and TRBJ2-7; no reliable D call. V lost 0 bases, J lost 0 bases, and 12 bases lay in between. This CDR3 contains 16 residues. Germline values: CDR1 SGHVS, CDR2 FQNEAQ. The CDR3 loop reads CASSLAVHRSSYEQYF. The CDR3 nucleotides read TGTGCCAGCAGCTTAGCTGTCCACAGAAGCTCCTACGAGCAGTACTTC.

The chain uses TRBV7-8 and TRBJ2-3; the match to TRBD2 covers 12 bases. J gave up 2 bases and V 3 bases, and 9 bases lay outside the gene matches. The CDR3 covers 18 residues. The V gene's germline CDR1 is SGHVS and CDR2 FQNEAQ. CDR3 bases: TGTGCCAGCAGCTTGCAGGCTAGCGGGGGGGCCTTCACAGATACGCAGTATTTT. Protein sequence: CASSLQASGGAFTDTQYF. Looking up the rest from reference TRBV7-8 and TRBJ2-3 gives the full variable domain: GAGVSQSPRYKVAKRGQDVALRCDPISGHVSLFWYQQALGQGPEFLTYFQNEAQLDKSGLPSDRFFAERPEGSVSTLKIQRTQQEDSAVYLCASSLQASGGAFTDTQYFGPGTRLTVL.

In this sample, this clonotype turned up many times. The V and J genes are TRBV5-1 and TRBJ2-1; 7 bases are shared with TRBD2. Unmatched junction bases numbered 3, after V lost 4 bases and J lost 8 bases. Germline V gene sequence: CDR1 SGHRS, CDR2 YFSETQ. The CDR3 totals 12 residues. The CDR3 DNA sequence: TGCGCCAGCAGCATCACTAGCGATGAGCAGTTCTTC. Translating gives CASSITSDEQFF.

This clonotype has at least ten counts. A junction boundary mismatches the germline segment, possibly from a read error. The chain employs TRBV5-1 and TRBJ2-1; 13 positions agree with TRBD2. Per germline, CDR1 SGHRS and CDR2 YFSETQ. The CDR3 loop spans 15 amino acids. This CDR3 reads CASSRTSGSYNEQFF. CDR3 DNA sequence: TGTGCCAGCAGTCGGACTAGCGGGAGTTACAATGAGCAGTTCTTC.

This clonotype was picked up a small number of times. J is TRBJ1-2 and V is TRBV18; TRBD1 might be the D (6 bases). The germline gives CDR1 KGHSH, CDR2 LQKENI. The V end lost 3 bases, the J end lost 6 bases, and 20 bases lay between the germline ends. The CDR3 has 16 amino acids. The CDR3 is CASSPGAGEITNGYTF. For the CDR3, the DNA is TGTGCCAGCTCACCTGGAGCAGGGGAAATAACTAATGGCTACACCTTC.

In this sample, this clonotype turned up a few times. The J gene is TRBJ1-2, the V gene TRBV5-1, with D unclear. This CDR3 has 15 amino acids. V lost 0 bases and J 5 bases, leaving 14 bases between the germline ends. The V gene's germline CDR1 is SGHRS and CDR2 YFSETQ. CDR3 in amino acids: CASSLVAGSGYGYTF. The DNA for the CDR3 is TGCGCCAGCAGCTTGGTCGCGGGATCGGGGTATGGCTACACCTTC.

The chain combines TRBV20-1 with TRBJ2-7, with 9 nucleotides matching TRBD2. The germline V gene encodes CDR1 DFQATT and CDR2 SNEGSKA (reference sequence). The CDR3 has 13 amino acids. J lost 3 bases, V lost 4 bases, and 4 bases had no gene match. The CDR3 here is CSATPSGIYEQYF. The DNA of the CDR3 is TGCAGTGCTACCCCTAGCGGGATCTACGAGCAGTACTTC.

This clonotype was picked up a small number of times. V and J are TRBV12-3 or TRBV12-4 and TRBJ1-4; maybe TRBD1 (5 bases). This CDR3 has 12 residues. Trimming removed 6 bases at V and 8 bases at J, with 10 bases between. The CDR3 nucleotides are TGTGCCAGCAGGAGAGGGACCGAAAAACTGTTTTTT. Translating gives CASRRGTEKLFF.

This clonotype has at least ten counts. The chain is built from TRBV28 and TRBJ1-2, with D possibly TRBD1 on 5 matching bases. Looked up from germline, CDR1 is MDHEN and CDR2 is SYDVKM. The CDR3 is 14 residues long. Trimming stripped 2 bases from V and 4 bases from J, with 11 bases between. Here the CDR3 reads CASSLGDGAYGYTF. In DNA, the CDR3 is TGTGCCAGCAGTTTAGGGGACGGGGCCTATGGCTACACCTTC.

The sample holds many counts of this clonotype. This chain joins TRBV18 and TRBJ1-1, with D possibly TRBD1 on 5 matching bases. V gave up 9 bases and J gave up 0 bases, with 17 bases separating them. Per germline, CDR1 KGHSH and CDR2 LQKENI. The CDR3 totals 15 residues. The CDR3 here is CASLSGGSLNTEAFF. The DNA for the CDR3 is TGTGCCAGTCTTTCGGGGGGTTCCCTGAACACTGAAGCTTTCTTT.

This clonotype has only a few counts. The chain carries TRBV5-8 and TRBJ2-3; perhaps D is TRBD1 or TRBD2 (6 bases each). Trimming pared 4 bases from V and 2 bases from J, leaving 14 bases between. Germline CDR1 SGHTS, CDR2 YDEGEE. The CDR3 has 15 residues. The CDR3 DNA is TGTGCCAGCAGCCCCGGGGGCGCGGACACAGATACGCAGTATTTT. Its protein is CASSPGGADTDTQYF.

This clonotype was recorded at least ten times. This chain uses TRBV29-1 with TRBJ2-7, with TRBD2 matching over 11 bases. Germline CDR1 and CDR2: SQVTM and ANQGSEA. The CDR3 is made up of 17 amino acids. V lost 4 bases, J lost 3 bases, and 14 bases stayed unmatched. The CDR3 region is CSVAGGTSGGGVYEQYF. The CDR3 nucleotides are TGCAGCGTTGCTGGAGGGACTAGCGGAGGAGGGGTCTACGAGCAGTACTTC.

Many counts were recorded for this clonotype. The chain joins TRBV3-1 to TRBJ2-7, with TRBD2 matching over 11 bases. This CDR3 region has 16 residues. Germline lookup yields CDR1 LGHDT and CDR2 YNNKEL (reference sequence). With 2 bases clipped from V and 2 bases from J, the junction kept 5 bases outside the gene matches. In nucleotides, the CDR3 is TGTGCCAGCAGCCAACCCGGACTAGCGGGCACCTACGAGCAGTACTTC. Its translation: CASSQPGLAGTYEQYF.

This clonotype has only a few counts. The chain recombines TRBV25-1 with TRBJ2-2; 7 positions agree with TRBD1. Trimming at V came to 4 bases and at J to 3 bases, leaving 17 bases not matched to a gene. The V gene's germline CDR1 is MGHDK and CDR2 SYGVNS. The CDR3 is made up of 19 amino acids. CDR3: CASSGSPGQRLVDTGELFF. The DNA of the CDR3 is TGTGCCAGCAGTGGCTCGCCGGGACAGAGATTAGTCGACACCGGGGAGCTGTTTTTT.

At least ten counts were recorded for this clonotype. The chain carries TRBV28 and TRBJ2-7; possible D gene TRBD1, 5 bases. The CDR3 runs 12 residues. Per the germline V gene, CDR1 is MDHEN and CDR2 is SYDVKM. Trimming removed 5 bases at V and 9 bases at J, with 14 bases between. The CDR3 bases are TGTGCCAGCAGTCGGCCCGCCAGGGCGCAGTACTTC. Protein: CASSRPARAQYF.

The J gene is TRBJ2-3, the V gene TRBV9; 9 nucleotides match TRBD1. This CDR3 contains 15 residues. The V gene end was trimmed by 4 bases and the J gene end by 4 bases; junction bases not matched to a gene: 7. Germline CDR1 is SGDLS and CDR2 is YYNGEE. The CDR3 loop is CASSLWTGAADTQYF. CDR3 nucleotide sequence: TGTGCCAGCAGCCTCTGGACAGGGGCAGCAGATACGCAGTATTTT.

About this clonotype: An end of the junction differs from the germline gene, which may be a read error. The chain employs TRBV28 and TRBJ2-3; 11 bases line up with TRBD2. The CDR3 loop spans 19 amino acids. CDR1 is MDHEN, CDR2 SYDVKM, per germline. Written as DNA, the CDR3 is TGTGCCATCAGTCCGATTACGTTTTACCTAGCGGGGGGCCCAGATACGCAGTATTTT. It codes for CAISPITFYLAGGPDTQYF.

This clonotype was seen at least ten times. This chain connects TRBV10-3 to TRBJ2-7, with D tentatively TRBD2 (6 bases). V was clipped by 10 bases and J by 6 bases, with 22 bases between them. The germline gives CDR1 ENHRY, CDR2 SYGVKD. The CDR3 has 14 amino acids. The DNA of the CDR3 is TGTGCCACCGAACGGGGGAGGCACTCTGGCGAGCAGTACTTC. It encodes CATERGRHSGEQYF.

This clonotype was picked up many times. The chain joins TRBV20-1 to TRBJ1-4; TRBD1 is a possible D gene (6 bases). Trimming left V 6 bases short and J 6 bases short, with 14 bases between. The CDR3 loop spans 13 amino acids. Germline-derived CDR1 and CDR2 are DFQATT and SNEGSKA (reference sequence). CDR3 residues: CSATGTSDEKLFF. The CDR3 region has the DNA TGCAGTGCAACCGGGACATCTGATGAAAAACTGTTTTTT.

The V gene is TRBV20-1, the J gene TRBJ2-7; the match to TRBD1 covers 8 bases. The CDR3 covers 13 residues. The junction had 11 bases not matched to a gene; V was cut back by 6 bases and J by 7 bases. The germline gives CDR1 DFQATT, CDR2 SNEGSKA (reference sequence). CDR3 in amino acids: CSATDRGRGEQYF. CDR3 nucleotides: TGCAGTGCAACCGACAGGGGACGGGGAGAGCAGTACTTC.

The chain combines TRBV16 with TRBJ1-5; TRBD1 agrees at 7 bases. Germline V gene sequence: CDR1 KGHSY, CDR2 FQNENV. Trimming took 0 bases from V and 0 from J; bases not matched to a gene: 14. The length of the CDR3 is 20 residues. CDR3 sequence reads: CASSQSPMARGTLSNQPQHF. In nucleotides, the CDR3 is TGTGCCAGCAGCCAATCTCCAATGGCCAGGGGGACTCTTAGCAATCAGCCCCAGCATTTT. Drawing the rest from reference TRBV16 and TRBJ1-5, the complete variable domain is GEEVAQTPKHLVRGEGQKAKLYCAPIKGHSYVFWYQQVLKNEFKFLISFQNENVFDETGMPKERFSAKCLPNSPCSLEIQATKLEDSAVYFCASSQSPMARGTLSNQPQHFGDGTRLSIL.

This clonotype has more than one count but fewer than ten. The V gene is TRBV12-3 or TRBV12-4, the J gene TRBJ2-1; TRBD2 agrees at 13 bases. V was pared by 2 bases and J by 7 bases, with 8 bases of the junction left unmatched. The CDR3 is 17 residues long. The CDR3 reads CASSLSPGLAGENEQFF. CDR3 DNA: TGTGCCAGCAGTTTATCCCCCGGACTAGCGGGGGAAAATGAGCAGTTCTTC.

The table lists this clonotype with a few counts. The chain is built from TRBV10-3 and TRBJ1-2; D is unresolved. CDR3 length equals 13 residues. V shed 1 base and J shed 0 bases, with 3 bases lying between them. Germline V lookup: CDR1 ENHRY, CDR2 SYGVKD. The CDR3 sequence: CAISELANYGYTF. The CDR3 DNA follows: TGTGCCATCAGTGAGTTGGCTAACTATGGCTACACCTTC.

This clonotype was seen more than once but under ten times. This chain joins TRBV14 and TRBJ2-3; TRBD2 matches at 10 bases. Germline-derived CDR1 and CDR2 are SGHDN and FVKESK. The length of the CDR3 is 16 residues. V lost 6 bases and J lost 0; bases outside the gene matches: 6. For the CDR3, the DNA is TGTGCCAGCAGACGGACTAGCGGTAGTAGCACAGATACGCAGTATTTT. Translation: CASRRTSGSSTDTQYF.